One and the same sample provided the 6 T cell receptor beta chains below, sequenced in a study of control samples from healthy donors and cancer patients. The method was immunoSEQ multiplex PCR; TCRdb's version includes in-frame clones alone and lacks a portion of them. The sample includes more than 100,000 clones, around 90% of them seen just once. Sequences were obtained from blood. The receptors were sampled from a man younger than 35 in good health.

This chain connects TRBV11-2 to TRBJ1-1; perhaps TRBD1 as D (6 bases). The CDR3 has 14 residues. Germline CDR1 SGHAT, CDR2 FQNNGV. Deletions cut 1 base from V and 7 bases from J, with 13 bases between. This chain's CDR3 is CASSLVTQGGEAFF. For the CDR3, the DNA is TGTGCCAGCAGCTTAGTCACACAGGGTGGTGAAGCTTTCTTT.

CDR3 region: CAISESRASGGSSYNEQFF. The CDR3 bases are TGTGCCATCAGTGAGTCGCGGGCTAGCGGGGGGAGCTCCTACAATGAGCAGTTCTTC. This chain uses TRBV10-3 with TRBJ2-1; TRBD2 matches 11 bases. The V segment lost 0 bases and the J segment 0 bases; nucleotides outside the gene matches: 7. CDR3 length equals 19 residues. Germline CDR1 reads ENHRY; CDR2 reads SYGVKD.

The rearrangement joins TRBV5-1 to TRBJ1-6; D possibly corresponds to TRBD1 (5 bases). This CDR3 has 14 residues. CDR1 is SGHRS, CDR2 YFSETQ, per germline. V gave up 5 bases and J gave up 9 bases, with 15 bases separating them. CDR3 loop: CASRDGMGVSPLHF. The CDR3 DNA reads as TGCGCCAGCAGGGACGGAATGGGGGTTTCACCCCTCCACTTT. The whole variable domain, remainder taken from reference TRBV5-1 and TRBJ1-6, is KAGVTQTPRYLIKTRGQQVTLSCSPISGHRSVSWYQQTPGQGLQFLFEYFSETQRNKGNFPGRFSGRQFSNSRSEMNVSTLELGDSALYLCASRDGMGVSPLHFGNGTRLTVT.

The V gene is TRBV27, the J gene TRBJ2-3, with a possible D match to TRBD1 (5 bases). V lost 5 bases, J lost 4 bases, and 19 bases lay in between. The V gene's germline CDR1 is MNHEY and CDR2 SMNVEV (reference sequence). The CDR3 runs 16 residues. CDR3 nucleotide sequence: TGTGCCAGCAGTCCTTCAACAGGTCTCTGGGCAGATACGCAGTATTTT. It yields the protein CASSPSTGLWADTQYF.

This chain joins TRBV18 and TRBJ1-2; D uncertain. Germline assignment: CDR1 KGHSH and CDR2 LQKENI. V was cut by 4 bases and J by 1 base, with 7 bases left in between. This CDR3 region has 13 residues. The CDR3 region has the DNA TGTGCCAGCTCACGTGAGATTAACTATGGCTACACCTTC. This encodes CASSREINYGYTF.

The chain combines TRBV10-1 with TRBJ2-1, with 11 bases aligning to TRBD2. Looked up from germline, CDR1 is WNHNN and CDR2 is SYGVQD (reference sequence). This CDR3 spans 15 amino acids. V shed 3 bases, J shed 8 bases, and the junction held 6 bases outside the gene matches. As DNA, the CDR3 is TGCGCCAGCAGTGATACTAGCGGGGGATTAGATGAGCAGTTCTTC. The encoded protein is CASSDTSGGLDEQFF.